This T cell receptor beta chain derives from a study of blood T cell repertoires in COVID-19. Authors' analysis steps: Amplification of reference gene primers provided the estimated nucleated cell counts. The repertoire was sequenced with immunoSEQ multiplex PCR; TCRdb's copy has only in-frame clones and lacks some. V and J calls and clone size are given by that table; D and trimming were obtained from the DNA. The sample shows around 290,000 clones, more than 75% of them seen only once. The CDR3 totals 15 residues. Germline assignment: CDR1 KGHSH and CDR2 LQKENI. V dropped 3 bases and J dropped 2; count of bases not matched to a gene: 5.

What was sequenced was PBMCs or T cells enriched from blood (not recorded which). V is TRBV18 and J is TRBJ1-2, with 8 positions matching TRBD1. This clonotype was obtained from a woman aged 55-69 years in a cohort exposed to, infected with or recovered from COVID-19 (not recorded which). CDR3 coding DNA: TGTGCCAGCTCACCGACAGGGGATGGAAACTATGGCTACACCTTC. This codes for CASSPTGDGNYGYTF.